This T cell receptor (beta chain) was sequenced during a study of shared clonotypes between healthy human individuals. Study in general: For every donor, three CD4 naive, three CD4 memory, two CD8 naive and one CD8 memory plates were used.

On sorted subsets, replicate PCRs used 200 to 250 ng DNA, or around 30,000 T cell genomes. In the authors' methods: Junction-only sequences without quality scores came from ImmunoSEQ, so filtering differed. The assay was immunoSEQ multiplex PCR, and TCRdb's table has in-frame clones only and misses some. That table is the source of V, J and clone size, and D and trimming were worked out from the DNA. The sample has around 510,000 clones, 95% to 96% seen once; the top ten hold about 0.06%. Concerning this clone itself: Its antigen is not known.

Study-level findings and limits: Shared across several donors were 4% to 6% of the naive CD4 clonotypes.

With V trimmed by 5 bases and J by 7 bases, 9 bases remained unmatched. Germline lookup yields CDR1 SGHTA and CDR2 FQGTGA. The CDR3 contains 15 residues. The sequencing sample was made of naive CD4+ T cells sorted from blood. Documented subset: CD45RA+ positively selected. This sequence originates from a woman under 40 in good health. The chain uses TRBV7-3 and TRBJ2-1, with 9 bases fitting TRBD2. This chain's CDR3 is CASSLAGGRENEQFF. CDR3 DNA: TGTGCCAGCAGCCTCGCGGGAGGGAGGGAAAATGAGCAGTTCTTC.